Listed here are 27 T cell receptor beta chains from one sample, sequenced in a study of T cells in Graves' hyperthyroidism and ophthalmopathy. The investigators amplified TCR beta CDR3 regions from RNA transcripts. First-round RT-PCR targeting the TCR CDR3 was performed with the HTBI primer set. TCRdb recomputed calls from the multiplex PCR reads with MiXCR, one row per CDR3 protein. Of hundreds of thousands of distinct CDR3 sequences in the sample, about 18% were seen once. The material sequenced was blood. The receptors were sampled from a young woman with Graves' hyperthyroidism.

This clonotype was observed many times. The conserved phenylalanine or tryptophan normally closing the CDR3 is absent here, so this likely arose from a read error. This sequence joins TRBV12-3 or TRBV12-4 and TRBJ1-1; 8 nucleotides line up with TRBD1. Losses at the gene ends were 4 bases for V and 1 base for J; bases not matched to a gene: 8. The CDR3 runs 16 residues. CDR3 sequence: CASSWTGFFGNTEAFS. In DNA form, the CDR3 reads TGTGCCAGCAGTTGGACAGGGTTTTTTGGGAACACTGAAGCTTTCTCT.

This clonotype has at least ten counts. This rearrangement joins TRBV6-1 to TRBJ2-7; 8 bases match TRBD1. The CDR3 has 14 residues. V lost 4 bases and J lost 4; bases outside the gene matches: 6. Germline V gives CDR1 MNHNS, CDR2 SASEGT. The CDR3 loop is CASSVGTGSYEQYF. DNA of the CDR3: TGTGCCAGCAGTGTTGGGACAGGAAGTTACGAGCAGTACTTC.

The V gene is TRBV9, the J gene TRBJ2-5; 11 bases align to TRBD1. There are 16 residues in the CDR3. CDR1 and CDR2 from the germline V gene are SGDLS and YYNGEE. The trim removed 0 bases at V and 2 bases at J, leaving 3 bases unmatched. CDR3 amino acids: CASSVVDRGLQETQYF. The DNA for the CDR3 is TGTGCCAGCAGCGTAGTGGACAGGGGGCTTCAAGAGACCCAGTACTTC.

The chain employs TRBV6-1 and TRBJ1-5, with a tentative D call TRBD1 (5 bases). Germline V gives CDR1 MNHNS, CDR2 SASEGT. V lost 6 bases and J 5 bases, leaving 11 bases between the germline ends. The CDR3 runs to 13 residues. The CDR3 DNA sequence: TGTGCCAGCAGCTGGGACCCGGATCAGCCCCAGCATTTT. This encodes CASSWDPDQPQHF.

This clonotype showed up many times. The chain uses TRBV6-1 and TRBJ2-5, with 11 bases lining up with TRBD1. Per germline, CDR1 MNHNS and CDR2 SASEGT. The CDR3 loop spans 15 amino acids. The ends lost 2 bases at V and 5 bases at J; junction bases unmatched: 4. As DNA, the CDR3 is TGTGCCAGCAGTGAATTGGACAGGGGGCCGGAGACCCAGTACTTC. This translates into CASSELDRGPETQYF.

This clonotype was picked up many times. V usage is TRBV4-2 and J usage is TRBJ1-1; perhaps TRBD1 as D (6 bases). CDR3 size: 14 residues. Looked up from germline, CDR1 is LGHNA and CDR2 is YNFKEQ. Trimming removed 3 bases from V and 1 base from J, with 9 bases in between. CDR3 sequence reads: CASSQGHKNTEAFF. CDR3 in DNA: TGTGCCAGCAGCCAGGGACATAAGAACACTGAAGCTTTCTTT.

This clonotype was found many times. The V and J genes are TRBV7-2 and TRBJ2-2; possibly TRBD1 for D (5 bases). The CDR3 extends over 14 amino acids. V was cut by 2 bases and J by 6 bases, with 10 bases left in between. CDR1 and CDR2 (germline): SGHTA, FQGNSA. The CDR3 coding sequence is TGTGCCAGCAGCTTATTTCAGGGTCCCGGGGAGCTGTTTTTT. Translating gives CASSLFQGPGELFF.

The table lists this clonotype with many counts. The chain recombines TRBV24-1 with TRBJ2-7, with D maybe TRBD1 (7 bases). The ends were cut back, 7 bases at V and 1 base at J, with 13 bases in the middle. Germline CDR1 is KGHDR and CDR2 is SFDVKD. The CDR3 is 14 amino acids. CDR3 amino acids: CATSRGAGSYEQYF. The DNA of the CDR3 is TGTGCCACCAGCAGGGGGGCAGGTTCCTACGAGCAGTACTTC.

This clonotype occurred many times. The chain is built from TRBV7-9 and TRBJ1-5; D gene uncertain. This CDR3 has 15 amino acids. Germline CDR1 reads SEHNR; CDR2 reads FQNEAQ (reference sequence). Trimming took off 3 bases at V and 7 bases at J, with 16 bases between the two ends. CDR3 nucleotide sequence: TGTGCCAGCAGCTTCCAAGGCAGTTCAAGACAGCCCCAGCATTTT. It encodes CASSFQGSSRQPQHF.

This clonotype occurred many times. The gene calls are TRBV12-3 or TRBV12-4 and TRBJ2-7; tentative D call: TRBD1 (6 bases). The CDR3 totals 14 residues. The V end was cut by 10 bases, the J end by 0 bases, with 16 bases between. The CDR3: CATSPGQHSYEQYF. The CDR3 nucleotides read TGTGCCACCTCCCCAGGACAGCACTCCTACGAGCAGTACTTC.

Ten or more counts support this clonotype. The rearrangement joins TRBV9 to TRBJ2-7; D not certain. This CDR3 spans 13 amino acids. Germline values: CDR1 SGDLS, CDR2 YYNGEE. The V end lost 4 bases, the J end lost 0 bases, and 8 bases lay between the germline ends. CDR3 loop: CASSPRASYEQYF. The CDR3 DNA follows: TGTGCCAGCAGCCCCCGGGCCTCCTACGAGCAGTACTTC.

The sample holds many counts of this clonotype. The V gene is TRBV12-3 or TRBV12-4, the J gene TRBJ1-1; TRBD1 is a possible D gene (5 bases). The CDR3 extends over 13 amino acids. The germline V and J ends were trimmed by 4 bases and 3 bases, with 9 bases remaining between them. Here the CDR3 DNA reads TGTGCCAGCAGTTGGGGCCCAGACACTGAAGCTTTCTTT. Protein: CASSWGPDTEAFF.

This clonotype was picked up many times. The genes are TRBV5-1 and TRBJ2-2; D unclear. CDR3 length: 16 residues. V was cut by 0 bases and J by 3 bases, with 12 bases left in between. The V gene's germline CDR1 is SGHRS and CDR2 YFSETQ. As DNA, the CDR3 is TGCGCCAGCAGCTTGGTTCAACTATGGGACACCGGGGAGCTGTTTTTT. The encoded protein is CASSLVQLWDTGELFF.

This clonotype was counted many times. The V and J genes are TRBV6-1 and TRBJ2-7; possibly TRBD1 or TRBD2 for D (6 bases each). V lost 7 bases and J lost 6, with 13 bases in between. The V gene's germline CDR1 is MNHNS and CDR2 SASEGT. The CDR3 extends over 12 amino acids. This chain's CDR3 is CASTRGVGEQYF. CDR3 bases: TGTGCCAGCACAAGGGGGGTCGGCGAGCAGTACTTC.

Ten or more counts support this clonotype. The chain joins TRBV20-1 to TRBJ1-1; tentative D call: TRBD1 (5 bases). This CDR3 spans 13 amino acids. Germline-derived CDR1 and CDR2 are DFQATT and SNEGSKA (reference sequence). The germline V and J ends were trimmed by 6 bases and 4 bases, with 15 bases remaining between them. CDR3 nucleotides: TGCAGTGCCCTACTCCATAGGGGCACTGAAGCTTTCTTT. Amino acids: CSALLHRGTEAFF.

This clonotype has more than one count but fewer than ten. The chain couples TRBV9 to TRBJ2-2; 10 nucleotides match TRBD1. The germline gives CDR1 SGDLS, CDR2 YYNGEE. J lost 5 bases, V lost 4 bases, and 11 bases had no gene match. This CDR3 has 17 amino acids. DNA of the CDR3: TGTGCCAGCAGCCTCTACGACAGGGGGCGGGATACCGGGGAGCTGTTTTTT. This translates into CASSLYDRGRDTGELFF. Full variable domain (outside the CDR3, taken from reference TRBV9 and TRBJ2-2): DSGVTQTPKHLITATGQRVTLRCSPRSGDLSVYWYQQSLDQGLQFLIQYYNGEERAKGNILERFSAQQFPDLHSELNLSSLELGDSALYFCASSLYDRGRDTGELFFGEGSRLTVL.

At least ten counts were recorded for this clonotype. The rearrangement links TRBV15 to TRBJ1-2; no clear D gene. V was shortened by 2 bases and J by 0 bases, with 16 bases between the two germline ends. Germline CDR1 and CDR2: LNHNV and YYDKDF (reference sequence). The CDR3 sequence is 17 residues long. CDR3 protein: CATSRQASHQANYGYTF. The DNA for the CDR3 is TGTGCCACCAGCAGACAGGCTTCCCACCAGGCTAACTATGGCTACACCTTC. Full variable domain (remainder filled in from reference TRBV15 and TRBJ1-2): DAMVIQNPRYQVTQFGKPVTLSCSQTLNHNVMYWYQQKSSQAPKLLFHYYDKDFNNEADTPDNFQSRRPNTSFCFLDIRSPGLGDTAMYLCATSRQASHQANYGYTFGSGTRLTVV.

The chain employs TRBV12-3 or TRBV12-4 and TRBJ1-2, with D possibly being TRBD1 (5 bases). CDR3 length: 15 amino acids. V was cut by 2 bases and J by 4 bases, with 14 bases left in between. This CDR3 reads CASSLIRGASYGYTF. The CDR3 DNA reads TGTGCCAGCAGTTTAATAAGGGGCGCGAGCTATGGCTACACCTTC.

This clonotype was seen once. This chain uses TRBV30 with TRBJ2-5; TRBD1 agrees at 7 bases. The germline V gene has CDR1 GTSNPN and CDR2 SVGIG (reference sequence). J lost 2 bases, V lost 3 bases, and 9 bases had no gene match. The CDR3 sequence is 15 residues long. The CDR3 region is CAWRLGQQNQETQYF. The CDR3 DNA reads as TGTGCCTGGAGGCTGGGACAGCAGAATCAAGAGACCCAGTACTTC.

The sample holds a few counts of this clonotype. The chain uses TRBV10-3 and TRBJ2-1; TRBD2 aligns across 11 bases. The junction had 2 bases not matched to a gene; V was cut back by 0 bases and J by 7 bases. CDR3 length equals 15 residues. Germline CDR1 and CDR2: ENHRY and SYGVKD. The CDR3 bases are TGTGCCATCAGTGAGTCTAGCGGGGGGGCAAATGAGCAGTTCTTC. Translation: CAISESSGGANEQFF.

This clonotype was observed at least ten times. The V call is TRBV6-5, the J call TRBJ1-2; no clear D. The CDR3 covers 17 residues. Germline V lookup: CDR1 MNHEY, CDR2 SVGAGI. V was cut by 6 bases and J by 2 bases, with 22 bases left in between. CDR3 in amino acids: CASSLLLQRAGNYGYTF. The DNA for the CDR3 is TGTGCCAGCAGCTTACTATTACAGAGGGCGGGAAACTATGGCTACACCTTC.

V and J are TRBV5-1 and TRBJ2-6; D is possibly TRBD1 (6 bases). From germline, CDR1 is SGHRS and CDR2 YFSETQ. Trimming pared 4 bases from V and 0 bases from J, leaving 14 bases between. This CDR3 has 17 amino acids. CDR3 loop: CASSTQGFGSGANVLTF. Here the CDR3 DNA reads TGCGCCAGCAGCACGCAGGGGTTTGGCTCTGGGGCCAACGTCCTGACTTTC.

The sample holds many counts of this clonotype. The V call is TRBV10-1, the J call TRBJ1-1, with D uncertain. Per germline, CDR1 WNHNN and CDR2 SYGVQD (reference sequence). The V end was cut by 3 bases, the J end by 0 bases, with 14 bases between. This CDR3 contains 16 residues. This chain's CDR3 is CASSETVSRMNTEAFF. CDR3 in DNA: TGCGCCAGCAGTGAAACGGTCAGCAGGATGAACACTGAAGCTTTCTTT.

In its sample, this clonotype was seen many times. The chain joins TRBV11-1 to TRBJ2-5, with D perhaps TRBD1 or TRBD2 (5 bases each). The CDR3 is 14 amino acids. V was cut by 1 base and J by 6 bases, with 12 bases left in between. From germline, CDR1 is SGHAT and CDR2 FQDESV (reference sequence). In DNA form, the CDR3 reads TGTGCCAGCAGCTTAGGGGGACCGTCCCAGACCCAGTACTTC. Translation: CASSLGGPSQTQYF.

The chain is built from TRBV6-4 and TRBJ2-5, with TRBD2 identical over 7 bases. The V segment lost 6 bases and the J segment 5 bases; nucleotides outside the gene matches: 9. This CDR3 comprises 14 residues. The germline CDR1 and CDR2 sequences are MRHNA and SNTAGT. CDR3 loop: CASRVRSGEETQYF. The CDR3 coding sequence is TGTGCCAGCAGGGTACGGAGCGGGGAGGAGACCCAGTACTTC.

This clonotype came up many times. The chain has TRBV20-1 and TRBJ2-6, with D unclear. Germline loops: CDR1 DFQATT, CDR2 SNEGSKA (reference sequence). V lost 3 bases to trimming and J lost 0 bases, with 3 bases between them. This CDR3 contains 13 residues. CDR3 in amino acids: CSASDSGANVLTF. The CDR3 nucleotides read TGCAGTGCTAGTGACTCTGGGGCCAACGTCCTGACTTTC.

This clonotype was seen once. An end of the junction differs from the germline gene, which may be a read error. This rearrangement joins TRBV15 to TRBJ1-2; 8 bases line up with TRBD1. CDR1 is LNHNV and CDR2 is YYDKDF in the germline V gene (reference sequence). The CDR3 consists of 14 residues. DNA of the CDR3: TGTGCCACCAGCAGACAGGGGGCTAAGTATGGCTACACCTTC. This gives the protein CATSRQGAKYGYTF.